This TCR beta chain is drawn from a study of cytomegalovirus exposure and HLA in healthy donors. Study-wide results and caveats: Productive status was seen about 90% or about 30% of the time for most TCR beta V segments in an earlier analysis. The study assumed roughly uniform donor sequencing depth for presence/absence analyses.

60 Vbeta and 13 Jbeta primers were used in PCR. Per the study methods: Later analysis identified tens of millions of unique TCR beta chains, roughly 11 million shared. Method: immunoSEQ multiplex PCR; TCRdb's copy keeps in-frame clones and lacks some. From that table come the V and J calls and clone size; the DNA was used to work out D and trimming. The sample has over 85,000 clones, 75% to 85% seen once; the top ten hold about 4%. Points on this clone: Its antigen remains unknown.

The TCR comes from a woman aged 40 to 50 in good health and CMV-seronegative. What was sequenced was PBMCs.

The CDR3 region has the DNA TGTGCCAGCTCCCCGACGGGGGGCAGCTCCTATAATTCACCCCTCCACTTT. Its protein product is CASSPTGGSSYNSPLHF. The chain joins TRBV18 to TRBJ1-6; TRBD1 might be the D (6 bases). The CDR3 loop spans 17 amino acids. Germline CDR1 and CDR2: KGHSH and LQKENI. V lost 6 bases and J 0 bases, leaving 15 bases between the germline ends.